This T cell receptor (beta chain) was identified in a study of beta chain features in type 1 diabetes. Across the whole study: There was similarity between patients and healthy donors in age, gender and cell yields. Investigators examined more than 90 million sorted cells across all samples. Study findings and constraints: Junctions at VDJ sites from type 1 diabetes patients had fewer insertions and more deletions. Shorter TCRB CDR3s, moderately but significantly so, were found in Type 1 diabetes patients in all four CD4+ subsets.

This clone showed up just a few times. What it binds is unknown. This CDR3 is built from 13 residues. CDR1 is SQVTM and CDR2 is ANQGSEA in the germline V gene. Expressed TCRB transcripts were sequenced because the isolated RNA had all been reverse transcribed beforehand. Profiling relied on immunoSEQ multiplex PCR, and the TCRdb table lists in-frame clones only, not all of them. The sample includes about 160,000 clones, around 7.9% of them seen just once. This chain joins TRBV29-1 and TRBJ2-5, with D maybe TRBD1 (5 bases). The better agreement between TRBJ2-7 and the DNA end casts doubt on the J call. This clonotype was sampled from a young man with type 1 diabetes. Sample: central memory CD4+ T cells from blood. The CDR3 sequence is CSVEDRVTHEQYF. Here the CDR3 DNA reads TGCAGCGTTGAAGACAGGGTGACCCACGAGCAGTACTTC.